This T cell receptor (beta chain) was sequenced for a study of beta chain features in type 1 diabetes. Study-wide results and caveats: The similarity of naive, central memory and Treg TCRB repertoires appeared greater among patients than among healthy donors.

Expressed TCRB transcripts were sequenced because the entire RNA isolate underwent reverse transcription. The average output of naive, central memory and regulatory T cell samples was approximately 3.8 million reads. Method: immunoSEQ multiplex PCR; TCRdb's copy keeps in-frame clones and lacks some. The top ten hold 0.044% of the sample, which has 300,000 to 450,000 clones, about 20% seen once. Sorting based on CD45RO/CCR7/CD25/CD127/CD95/CD27 separated CD4+ naive, central memory, regulatory and stem cell-like memory cells. This clone was counted between two and nine times. What it binds is not known. This sample also contains other DNA sequences that code for the same CDR3. Sequencing was carried out using naive CD4+ T cells from blood. The sequence came from a woman aged 18-29 years in good health.

The CDR3, as DNA: TGCGCCAGCAGCTTGGAGGGACAGGGGGCCCGAGAGACCCAGTACTTC. Translating it yields CASSLEGQGARETQYF. The chain uses TRBV5-1 and TRBJ2-5; the match to TRBD1 covers 12 bases. Germline CDR1 SGHRS, CDR2 YFSETQ. This CDR3 has 16 residues. J was trimmed by 4 bases and V by 0 bases; bases with no gene match: 4.